The clone carrying this TCR beta chain has ten or more counts. TRAV and TRBV primers primed cDNA for both TCRalpha and TCRbeta. Amplification, which lasted 15 to 20 PCR cycles, used a constant-region primer and V-primer adapter to amplify TCRs. TCRdb itself ran the reads through MiXCR, one entry per CDR3 protein. There are 80,000 to 95,000 distinct CDR3 sequences in the sample; 9.4% occur only once, and approximately 0.98% lies in the top ten. The data derive from a study of low-dose radiotherapy and immunotherapy resistance in tumors. Germline assignment: CDR1 LGHNA and CDR2 YNFKEQ. V dropped 4 bases and J dropped 4 bases, with 13 bases sitting between them. The CDR3 totals 14 residues. Time point given: before trial treatment.

The source material was PBMCs, sampled before treatment. V and J are TRBV4-2 and TRBJ1-1; possibly TRBD1 for D (5 bases). The sequence derives from a male donor with prostate cancer. The CDR3 sequence: CASSPVVRGTEAFF. DNA of the CDR3: TGTGCCAGCAGCCCGGTGGTGAGGGGCACTGAAGCTTTCTTT.